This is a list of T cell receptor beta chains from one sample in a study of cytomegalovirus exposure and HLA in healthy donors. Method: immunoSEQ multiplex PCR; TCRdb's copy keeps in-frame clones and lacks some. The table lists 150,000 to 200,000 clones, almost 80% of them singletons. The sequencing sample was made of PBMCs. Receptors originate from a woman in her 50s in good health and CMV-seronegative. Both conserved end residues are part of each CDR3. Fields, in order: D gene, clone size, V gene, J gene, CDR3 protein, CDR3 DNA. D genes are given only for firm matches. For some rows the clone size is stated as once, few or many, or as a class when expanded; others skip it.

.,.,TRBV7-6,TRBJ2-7,CASSPPRGSSYEQYF,TGTGCCAGCAGCCCCCCGCGGGGCAGCTCCTACGAGCAGTACTTC
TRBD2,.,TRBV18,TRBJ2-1,CASSPPGLAGGGEQFF,TGTGCCAGCTCACCCCCGGGACTAGCGGGAGGGGGTGAGCAGTTCTTC
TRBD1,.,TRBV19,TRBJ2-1,CASSPWTGGPDEQFF,TGTGCCAGTAGTCCTTGGACAGGGGGTCCCGATGAGCAGTTCTTC
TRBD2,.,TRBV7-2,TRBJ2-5,CASSPSGTSLETQYF,TGTGCCAGCAGCCCTAGCGGGACTAGTTTGGAGACCCAGTACTTC
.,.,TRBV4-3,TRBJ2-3,CASSPHGQVQGLTDTQYF,TGCGCCAGCAGCCCTCATGGTCAGGTACAGGGCCTCACAGATACGCAGTATTTT
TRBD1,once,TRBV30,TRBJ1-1,CAWSVQGASRTFF,TGTGCCTGGAGTGTACAGGGGGCGAGTAGGACTTTCTTT
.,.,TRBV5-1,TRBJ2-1,CASSLRTETYNEQFF,TGCGCCAGCAGCTTGAGAACGGAGACCTACAATGAGCAGTTCTTC
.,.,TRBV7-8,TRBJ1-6,CASSLRAAPNSPLHF,TGTGCCAGCAGCTTACGTGCGGCGCCCAATTCACCCCTCCACTTT
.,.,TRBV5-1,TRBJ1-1,CASSLGAGMNTEAFF,TGCGCCAGCAGCTTGGGGGCAGGAATGAACACTGAAGCTTTCTTT
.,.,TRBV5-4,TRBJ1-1,CASYLTGGNTEAFF,TGTGCCAGCTACCTGACAGGTGGGAACACTGAAGCTTTCTTT
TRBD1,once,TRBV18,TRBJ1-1,CASSKTGEVGAFF,TGTGCCAGCTCAAAGACAGGGGAGGTGGGCGCTTTCTTT
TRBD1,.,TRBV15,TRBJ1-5,CATQTGAGNQPQHF,TGTGCCACCCAGACAGGGGCCGGCAATCAGCCCCAGCATTTT
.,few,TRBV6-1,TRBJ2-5,CASSGSWFGGETQYF,TGTGCCAGCAGTGGGTCGTGGTTTGGGGGCGAGACCCAGTACTTC
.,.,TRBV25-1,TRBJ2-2,CASRSTGANTGELFF,TGTGCCAGCAGATCGACAGGAGCGAACACCGGGGAGCTGTTTTTT
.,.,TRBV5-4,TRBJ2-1,CASSIRSGSNNEQFF,TGTGCCAGCAGCATCCGAAGCGGTTCGAACAATGAGCAGTTCTTC
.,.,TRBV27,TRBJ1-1,CASSSRNTEAFF,TGTGCCAGCAGTTCGCGGAACACTGAAGCTTTCTTT
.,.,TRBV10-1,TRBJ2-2,CASGGQPSTGELFF,TGCGCCAGCGGAGGACAGCCTAGTACCGGGGAGCTGTTTTTT
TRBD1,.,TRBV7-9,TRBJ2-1,CASSLVWTGVYEQFF,TGTGCCAGCAGCTTAGTCTGGACAGGGGTGTATGAGCAGTTCTTC
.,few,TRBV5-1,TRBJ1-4,CASSPVGTQNEKLFF,TGCGCCAGCAGCCCAGTGGGGACACAGAATGAAAAACTGTTTTTT
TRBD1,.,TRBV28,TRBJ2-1,CASSLRVRGGGEQFF,TGTGCCAGCAGTTTACGGGTTAGAGGGGGCGGTGAGCAGTTCTTC
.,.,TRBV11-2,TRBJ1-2,CASSTRQNYGYTF,TGTGCCAGCAGCACCCGACAGAACTATGGCTACACCTTC
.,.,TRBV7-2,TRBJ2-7,CASSRTGTINDEQYF,TGTGCCAGCAGCCGAACCGGGACAATCAACGACGAGCAGTACTTC
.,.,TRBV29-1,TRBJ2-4,CSVESLGDIQYF,TGCAGCGTTGAGTCTTTAGGGGACATTCAGTACTTC
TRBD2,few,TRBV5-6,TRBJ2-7,CASSSGGGYEQYF,TGTGCCAGCAGCTCGGGCGGGGGATACGAGCAGTACTTC
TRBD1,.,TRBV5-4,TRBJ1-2,CASSFGRGQVAYGYTF,TGTGCCAGCAGCTTCGGCAGGGGGCAAGTGGCCTATGGCTACACCTTC
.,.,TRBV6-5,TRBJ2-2,CASSYSTGAGELFF,TGTGCCAGCAGTTACTCCACGGGGGCCGGGGAGCTGTTTTTT
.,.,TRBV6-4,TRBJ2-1,CATSLRTPPYNEQFF,TGTGCCACCTCACTTCGGACTCCCCCATACAATGAGCAGTTCTTC
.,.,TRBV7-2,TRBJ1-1,CASSLLAPGSKAFF,TGTGCCAGCAGCTTATTAGCCCCGGGTTCTAAAGCTTTCTTT
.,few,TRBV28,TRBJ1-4,CASSPGNYHEKLFF,TGTGCCAGCAGCCCGGGGAACTATCATGAAAAACTGTTTTTT
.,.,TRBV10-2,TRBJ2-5,CASSGPAGRSRETQYF,TGCGCCAGCAGTGGTCCAGCGGGTCGCTCTCGAGAGACCCAGTACTTC
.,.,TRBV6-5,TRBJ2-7,CASSYSRRALYEQYF,TGTGCCAGCAGTTACTCCCGCAGGGCTCTCTACGAGCAGTACTTC
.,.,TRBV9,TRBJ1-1,CASSVQGNTEAFF,TGTGCCAGCAGCGTTCAGGGGAACACTGAAGCTTTCTTT
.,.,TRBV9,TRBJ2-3,CASSVADTPDTQYF,TGTGCCAGCAGCGTGGCCGACACCCCAGATACGCAGTATTTT
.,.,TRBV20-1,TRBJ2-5,CSATLETQYF,TGCAGTGCTACCTTGGAGACCCAGTACTTC
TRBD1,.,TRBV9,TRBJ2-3,CASSARQGSTDDTQYF,TGTGCCAGCAGCGCCAGACAGGGGTCCACGGATGATACGCAGTATTTT
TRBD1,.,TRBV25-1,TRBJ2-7,CASSARQGISGEQYF,TGTGCCAGCAGTGCGAGACAGGGTATTTCGGGTGAGCAGTACTTC
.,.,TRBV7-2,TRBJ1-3,CASSYKWGDTIYF,TGTGCCAGCAGCTACAAGTGGGGGGACACCATATATTTT
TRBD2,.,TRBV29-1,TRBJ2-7,CSASRLADEQYF,TGCAGCGCCTCACGACTAGCGGACGAGCAGTACTTC
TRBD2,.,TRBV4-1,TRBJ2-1,CASSQTGTSGYNEQFF,TGCGCCAGCAGCCAAACCGGGACTAGCGGTTACAATGAGCAGTTCTTC
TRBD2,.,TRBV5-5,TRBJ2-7,CASTYFGGGTPYEQYF,TGTGCCAGCACCTACTTCGGGGGGGGTACCCCCTACGAGCAGTACTTC
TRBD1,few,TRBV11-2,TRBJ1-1,CASSYQGAYSEAFF,TGTGCCAGCAGCTATCAGGGGGCTTATTCTGAAGCTTTCTTT
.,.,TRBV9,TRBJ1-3,CASSVATGNSGNTIYF,TGTGCCAGCAGCGTAGCTACAGGGAACTCTGGAAACACCATATATTTT
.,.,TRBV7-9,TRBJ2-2,CASRRRDSNTGELFF,TGTGCCAGCAGGCGGAGGGACAGCAACACCGGGGAGCTGTTTTTT
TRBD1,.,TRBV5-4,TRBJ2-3,CASTPRDRGSTDTQYF,TGTGCCAGCACCCCGCGGGACAGGGGTAGCACAGATACGCAGTATTTT
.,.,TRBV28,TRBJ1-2,CASSFGGTELGYGYTF,TGTGCCAGCAGTTTCGGAGGGACGGAGCTCGGCTATGGCTACACCTTC
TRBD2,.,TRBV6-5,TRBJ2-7,CASSPTSDPSHEQYF,TGTGCCAGCAGCCCAACTAGCGATCCGTCCCACGAGCAGTACTTC
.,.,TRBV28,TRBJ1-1,CASSPLQLGYTEAFF,TGTGCCAGCAGCCCCTTGCAGTTGGGCTACACTGAAGCTTTCTTT
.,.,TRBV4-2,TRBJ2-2,CASSQDLRAEKNTGELFF,TGTGCCAGCAGCCAAGATTTGAGGGCGGAAAAGAACACCGGGGAGCTGTTTTTT
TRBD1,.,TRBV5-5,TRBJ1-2,CASSLGQGGGYTF,TGTGCCAGCAGCCTCGGACAGGGCGGAGGCTACACCTTC
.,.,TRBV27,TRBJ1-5,CASSLLGRNQPQHF,TGTGCCAGCAGTTTACTGGGGCGCAATCAGCCCCAGCATTTT
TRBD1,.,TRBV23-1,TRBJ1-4,CASSHGTGQNEKLFF,TGCGCCAGCAGTCATGGGACAGGCCAAAATGAAAAACTGTTTTTT
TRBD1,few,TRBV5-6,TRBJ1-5,CASSLGLTGGDQPQHF,TGTGCCAGCAGCTTGGGTCTGACAGGGGGGGATCAGCCCCAGCATTTT
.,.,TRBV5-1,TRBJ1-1,CASSHTTQGRDTEAFF,TGCGCCAGCAGCCATACCACACAGGGTCGGGACACTGAAGCTTTCTTT
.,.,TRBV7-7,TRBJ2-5,CASSLNPGQETQYF,TGTGCTAGCAGCTTAAATCCAGGGCAAGAGACCCAGTACTTC
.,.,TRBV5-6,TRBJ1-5,CASSTHRPQHF,TGTGCCAGCAGCACTCACCGGCCCCAGCATTTT
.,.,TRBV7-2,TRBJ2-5,CASSTSSAGGQETQYF,TGTGCCAGCAGCACCTCTAGCGCCGGAGGGCAAGAGACCCAGTACTTC
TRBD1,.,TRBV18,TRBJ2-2,CASSPPGQGSGELFF,TGTGCCAGCTCACCACCGGGACAGGGCTCCGGGGAGCTGTTTTTT
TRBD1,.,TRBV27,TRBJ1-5,CASSLYRGGNQPQHF,TGTGCCAGCAGTCTGTACAGGGGTGGCAATCAGCCCCAGCATTTT
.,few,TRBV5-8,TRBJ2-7,CASSSLYEQYF,TGTGCCAGCAGCTCCTTATACGAGCAGTACTTC